Listed here are 18 T cell receptor beta chains from one sample, sequenced in a study of T cells in Graves' hyperthyroidism and ophthalmopathy. The CDR3 regions of TCR beta were amplified from RNA transcripts. A first-round RT-PCR of the TCR CDR3 used the HTBI primer set. TCRdb re-derived calls from the multiplex PCR reads in MiXCR, one entry per CDR3 protein. This sample carries roughly 280,000 distinct CDR3 sequences, about 20% of them seen once, and the ten largest clones take approximately 60%. Material for sequencing was blood. The receptors here all came from a young man with Graves' ophthalmopathy.

This clonotype was seen a handful of times. The V gene is TRBV14, the J gene TRBJ2-1; TRBD1 matches at 7 bases. CDR3 length: 14 residues. The V gene end was trimmed by 3 bases and the J gene end by 8 bases; junction bases not matched to a gene: 7. The germline V gene has CDR1 SGHDN and CDR2 FVKESK. CDR3 region: CASSHGTVIDEQFF. The CDR3 DNA is TGTGCCAGCAGCCACGGGACAGTAATCGATGAGCAGTTCTTC.

Regarding this clonotype: With a much larger clone just one base away, this may be a read error. The chain is built from TRBV15 and TRBJ1-1; possible D gene TRBD1, 6 bases. This CDR3 contains 13 residues. The V gene's germline CDR1 is LNHNV and CDR2 YYDKDF (reference sequence). In DNA form, the CDR3 reads TGTGCCACCGGCAGAGAGGGGGGCACTGAAGCTTTCTTT. Translated: CATGREGGTEAFF.

In this sample, this clonotype turned up a few times. This chain uses TRBV5-1 with TRBJ1-1; the D gene is possibly TRBD1 (5 bases). Trimming shortened V by 0 bases and J by 8 bases, and 20 bases separated the two germline ends. Germline assignment: CDR1 SGHRS and CDR2 YFSETQ. This CDR3 region has 16 residues. The CDR3 region is CASSLVIAGSRPEAFF. The CDR3 DNA follows: TGCGCCAGCAGCTTGGTGATCGCAGGGTCCCGTCCAGAAGCTTTCTTT.

This clonotype was seen many times. The gene calls are TRBV19 and TRBJ2-1; D remains ambiguous. This CDR3 contains 14 residues. Trimming took 2 bases from V and 8 from J, leaving 13 bases between them. From germline, CDR1 is LNHDA and CDR2 SQIVND (reference sequence). The CDR3 is CASSISTVLDEQFF. CDR3 bases: TGTGCCAGTAGTATATCTACGGTTCTAGATGAGCAGTTCTTC.

The chain carries TRBV28 and TRBJ1-6; D ambiguous. The CDR3 has 16 residues. Between the trimmed V and J ends, which lost 7 bases and 5 bases, there was a span of 18 bases. The germline V gene encodes CDR1 MDHEN and CDR2 SYDVKM. The CDR3 DNA follows: TGTGCCAGCACTCTTGGAATGCGACACAATAATTCACCCCTCCACTTT. This codes for CASTLGMRHNNSPLHF.

In regard to this clonotype: The junction does not match germline at one end; this may be a read error. This chain connects TRBV30 to TRBJ2-3; the D gene is possibly TRBD2 (5 bases). This CDR3 has 14 residues. Germline V gene data show CDR1 as GTSNPN and CDR2 as SVGIG (reference sequence). The CDR3 spells CAWCVPQREDTQYF. Written as DNA, the CDR3 is TGTGCCTGGTGTGTTCCCCAGAGGGAAGATACGCAGTATTTT.

The CDR3 nucleotides read TGCAGCGTTGGAGGCAGGGGAGCGGGAAACACCATATATTTT. Translated: CSVGGRGAGNTIYF. The V call is TRBV29-1, the J call TRBJ1-3; possibly TRBD1 for D (6 bases). The V and J ends lost 4 bases and 4 bases respectively, with 14 bases between them. Germline CDR1 and CDR2: SQVTM and ANQGSEA. CDR3 length: 14 amino acids.

This clonotype has at least ten counts. The rearrangement joins TRBV7-8 to TRBJ2-3, with TRBD1 identical over 7 bases. The CDR3 sequence is 16 residues long. Trimming took 1 base from V and 2 from J; bases not matched to a gene: 6. Germline V CDR1 and CDR2: SGHVS, FQNEAQ. The CDR3, as DNA: TGTGCCAGCAGCTTAGGGCGACAGGGCACCACAGATACGCAGTATTTT. Its protein product is CASSLGRQGTTDTQYF.

This clonotype has at least ten counts. The chain uses TRBV7-2 and TRBJ1-4; D unclear. CDR3 length equals 13 residues. In germline, CDR1 is SGHTA, CDR2 FQGNSA. Deletions cut 3 bases from V and 5 bases from J, with 7 bases between. CDR3 sequence: CASSFAHNEKLFF. The CDR3, as DNA: TGTGCCAGCAGCTTTGCCCACAATGAAAAACTGTTTTTT. Full variable domain (remainder filled in from reference TRBV7-2 and TRBJ1-4): GAGVSQSPSNKVTEKGKDVELRCDPISGHTALYWYRQSLGQGLEFLIYFQGNSAPDKSGLPSDRFSAERTGGSVSTLTIQRTQQEDSAVYLCASSFAHNEKLFFGSGTQLSVL.

This clonotype showed up many times. The junction and the germline gene differ at one end; a read error may be behind it. V gene TRBV11-3 combines with J gene TRBJ1-1; tentative D call: TRBD1 (6 bases). CDR1 is SGHNT, CDR2 YENEEA, per germline. The CDR3 totals 14 residues. As DNA, the CDR3 is TGTGCCAGCAGATTAGGGGGGTCGGCCACTGAAGCTTTCTTT. As protein: CASRLGGSATEAFF.

This clonotype was seen at least ten times. J is TRBJ1-5 and V is TRBV30; D is perhaps TRBD1 (5 bases). This CDR3 contains 13 residues. Germline V CDR1 and CDR2: GTSNPN, SVGIG (reference sequence). Trimming cost V 5 bases and J 9 bases, with 17 bases left between them. The CDR3 region has the DNA TGTGCCTGGTCGGACACGGCAAATGGGCCCCAGCATTTT. This gives the protein CAWSDTANGPQHF.

The chain combines TRBV30 with TRBJ1-2; unclear D gene. This CDR3 region has 18 residues. V lost 2 bases and J 0 bases, leaving 22 bases between the germline ends. The germline CDR1 and CDR2 sequences are GTSNPN and SVGIG (reference sequence). The CDR3 DNA reads as TGTGCCTGGAGTTTACCCAGGACTCTCCGGGAGGCTAACTATGGCTACACCTTC. Its translation: CAWSLPRTLREANYGYTF.

This clonotype was seen many times. This sequence joins TRBV15 and TRBJ1-2; tentatively, D is TRBD1 (5 bases). CDR1 is LNHNV, CDR2 YYDKDF, per germline (reference sequence). The CDR3 sequence is 16 residues long. The V end was cut by 5 bases, the J end by 7 bases, with 23 bases between. CDR3 in DNA: TGTGCCACCAGCGATTACGGGACTCCTGTCGTCGGTGGCTACACCTTC. It translates to CATSDYGTPVVGGYTF. Full variable domain (missing parts from reference TRBV15 and TRBJ1-2): DAMVIQNPRYQVTQFGKPVTLSCSQTLNHNVMYWYQQKSSQAPKLLFHYYDKDFNNEADTPDNFQSRRPNTSFCFLDIRSPGLGDTAMYLCATSDYGTPVVGGYTFGSGTRLTVV.

In this sample, this clonotype turned up many times. Written as DNA, the CDR3 is TGTGCCAGCAGCCCGAAAGGGGGTCAGGCCGGGACCCAGTACTTC. Translating gives CASSPKGGQAGTQYF. V gene TRBV11-2 combines with J gene TRBJ2-5; tentatively, D is TRBD1 (6 bases). Germline V gene sequence: CDR1 SGHAT, CDR2 FQNNGV. The V and J ends lost 5 bases and 7 bases respectively, with 20 bases between them. The CDR3 loop spans 15 amino acids.

The chain uses TRBV27 and TRBJ1-1, with D maybe TRBD1 (6 bases). This CDR3 is 16 amino acids long. Trimming removed 2 bases at V and 0 bases at J, with 13 bases between. CDR1 MNHEY and CDR2 SMNVEV come from the germline V gene (reference sequence). The CDR3 bases are TGTGCCAGCAGTTTAGTGGTCGGGGGGCTGAACACTGAAGCTTTCTTT. It is translated as CASSLVVGGLNTEAFF.

This clonotype was counted at least ten times. The chain has TRBV18 and TRBJ1-1; possible D gene TRBD1, 6 bases. V lost 2 bases, J lost 1 base, and 8 bases lay in between. Germline lookup yields CDR1 KGHSH and CDR2 LQKENI. This CDR3 has 14 amino acids. CDR3 residues: CASSPMGQNTEAFF. The DNA for the CDR3 is TGTGCCAGCTCACCAATGGGACAGAACACTGAAGCTTTCTTT.

This clonotype was observed a handful of times. The J gene is TRBJ2-7, the V gene TRBV12-5, with D perhaps matching TRBD2 (6 bases). CDR1 is LGHNT and CDR2 is FRNRAP in the germline V gene. V was trimmed by 1 base and J by 6 bases, leaving 19 bases between them. CDR3 length equals 16 residues. CDR3 in DNA: TGTGCTAGTGGTTTGGGCGTGGGGGGTCGCCTTGCCGAGCAGTACTTC. This encodes CASGLGVGGRLAEQYF.

This clonotype was seen ten or more times. This chain links TRBV3-1 with TRBJ2-7; D is perhaps TRBD1 (6 bases). Trimming took 1 base from V and 6 from J, leaving 13 bases between them. Germline CDR1 LGHDT, CDR2 YNNKEL (reference sequence). The CDR3 loop spans 14 amino acids. CDR3 region: CASSQGPGHLEQYF. The CDR3 DNA reads as TGTGCCAGCAGCCAAGGGCCGGGACACCTCGAGCAGTACTTC.